The next 23 T cell receptor beta chains were all read from a single sample in a study of response to subunit inactivated influenza vaccine. TCRdb reprocessed the RT-PCR reads via MiXCR and lists one record per CDR3 protein. Seen here are about 700,000 distinct CDR3 sequences, approximately 13% observed once, and the top ten hold approximately 6.5%. The input for sequencing was PBMCs from blood, taken 14 days before vaccination. These receptors came from a man between 45 and 60 years old who received an inactivated influenza vaccine.

This clonotype was detected a few times. The chain employs TRBV29-1 and TRBJ1-1; 9 nucleotides line up with TRBD1. This CDR3 region has 12 residues. J lost 6 bases, V lost 7 bases, and 6 bases had no gene match. The germline gives CDR1 SQVTM, CDR2 ANQGSEA. The CDR3 coding sequence is TGCAGCGCCGGGACAGGGCGATCTGAAGCTTTCTTT. It encodes CSAGTGRSEAFF.

V and J are TRBV5-1 and TRBJ2-7; 9 nucleotides agree with TRBD1. V shed 0 bases, J shed 5 bases, and the junction held 6 bases outside the gene matches. Germline V gene sequence: CDR1 SGHRS, CDR2 YFSETQ. The CDR3 covers 15 residues. In nucleotides, the CDR3 is TGCGCCAGCAGCTTGGCGACAGGGGGTTTCGACGAGCAGTACTTC. Its translation: CASSLATGGFDEQYF. Full variable domain (missing parts from reference TRBV5-1 and TRBJ2-7): KAGVTQTPRYLIKTRGQQVTLSCSPISGHRSVSWYQQTPGQGLQFLFEYFSETQRNKGNFPGRFSGRQFSNSRSEMNVSTLELGDSALYLCASSLATGGFDEQYFGPGTRLTVT.

This clonotype was seen many times. The rearrangement uses TRBV7-3 and TRBJ1-1; D call uncertain. Deletions cut 3 bases from V and 0 bases from J, with 5 bases between. CDR3 size: 13 residues. Germline V gives CDR1 SGHTA, CDR2 FQGTGA. The CDR3, as DNA: TGTGCCAGCAGCTTGGAGCTGAACACTGAAGCTTTCTTT. Its translation is CASSLELNTEAFF.

This clonotype turned up a few times. V gene TRBV6-2 or TRBV6-3 combines with J gene TRBJ2-7, with D perhaps matching TRBD2 (6 bases). Germline values: CDR1 MNHEY, CDR2 SVGEGT. The CDR3 is 19 amino acids. The V and J ends lost 0 bases and 1 base respectively, with 22 bases between them. CDR3 residues: CASSYSAFRPGDGSYEQYF. CDR3 nucleotide sequence: TGTGCCAGCAGTTACTCCGCCTTTCGACCGGGGGACGGATCCTACGAGCAGTACTTC.

J is TRBJ2-5 and V is TRBV7-6, with 7 positions matching TRBD1. There are 16 residues in the CDR3. Trimming removed 1 base from V and 7 bases from J; junction bases left unmatched: 12. Germline loops: CDR1 SGHVS, CDR2 FNYEAQ. CDR3 sequence: CASSLGRTGPVGTQYF. The CDR3 DNA reads TGTGCCAGCAGCTTAGGACGGACAGGACCCGTTGGGACCCAGTACTTC.

This clonotype was counted at least ten times. The V and J genes are TRBV5-1 and TRBJ2-1, with 12 bases lining up with TRBD2. The CDR3 covers 16 residues. V gave up 1 base and J gave up 6 bases; unmatched junction bases: 5. Germline CDR1 SGHRS, CDR2 YFSETQ. As DNA, the CDR3 is TGCGCCAGCAGCTTGAGTGTGACTAGCGGGAGCAATGAGCAGTTCTTC. This codes for CASSLSVTSGSNEQFF.

The chain employs TRBV30 and TRBJ2-1, with 7 bases that match TRBD2. This CDR3 region has 15 residues. The germline CDR1 and CDR2 sequences are GTSNPN and SVGIG (reference sequence). With 2 bases clipped from V and 2 bases from J, the junction kept 6 bases outside the gene matches. The DNA for the CDR3 is TGTGCCTGGAGTTGGGGAGGGACGACCTACAATGAGCAGTTCTTC. It is translated as CAWSWGGTTYNEQFF.

This clonotype was detected only a few times. The V and J genes are TRBV12-3 or TRBV12-4 and TRBJ2-3, with 9 bases identical to TRBD1. CDR3 size: 14 residues. The trim removed 5 bases at V and 5 bases at J, leaving 5 bases unmatched. The CDR3 nucleotides are TGTGCCAGCAGTAAAGGACAGGGGAGAGATACGCAGTATTTT. Translated: CASSKGQGRDTQYF.

This chain connects TRBV21-1 to TRBJ2-1; TRBD1, as called in the table, went unchecked against the DNA. TRBV21-1 counts as a pseudogene. The CDR3 is 16 amino acids. As DNA, the CDR3 is TGTGCCAGCAGCCCTCGGGCAGGGTACGTCTACAATGAGCAGTTCTTC. It specifies CASSPRAGYVYNEQFF.

This clonotype has only a few counts. The rearrangement joins TRBV6-1 to TRBJ1-6; D may be TRBD1 (5 bases). This CDR3 has 15 amino acids. Germline CDR1 reads MNHNS; CDR2 reads SASEGT. V was clipped by 2 bases and J by 7 bases, with 12 bases between them. The CDR3 DNA follows: TGTGCCAGCAGTGAAAATGGCAGGGCCAATTCACCCCTCCACTTT. As protein: CASSENGRANSPLHF.

V and J are TRBV6-5 and TRBJ1-2; no firm D call. Germline CDR1 reads MNHEY; CDR2 reads SVGAGI. V was clipped by 4 bases and J by 8 bases, with 17 bases between them. This CDR3 has 14 amino acids. The CDR3 spells CASSSNPVAGGYTF. In nucleotides, the CDR3 is TGTGCCAGCAGTTCTAACCCCGTTGCGGGGGGCTACACCTTC.

This clonotype was recorded at least ten times. The V call is TRBV25-1, the J call TRBJ1-1, with no clear D. The CDR3 consists of 11 residues. Germline CDR1 MGHDK, CDR2 SYGVNS. V shed 6 bases and J shed 3 bases, with 5 bases lying between them. The CDR3 DNA reads as TGTGCCAGCAGCCTTTACACTGAAGCTTTCTTT. This encodes CASSLYTEAFF.

The chain links TRBV7-2 to TRBJ1-2, with D unclear. The germline CDR1 and CDR2 sequences are SGHTA and FQGNSA. There are 16 residues in the CDR3. The V gene lost 2 bases and the J gene lost 0 bases, with 13 bases spanning the gap. Here the CDR3 reads CASSLFGSKANYGYTF. In DNA, the CDR3 is TGTGCCAGCAGCTTATTCGGGTCGAAGGCTAACTATGGCTACACCTTC.

This clonotype has more than one count but fewer than ten. The chain has TRBV18 and TRBJ1-6, with 9 bases lining up with TRBD1. The CDR3 sequence is 14 residues long. The germline V gene has CDR1 KGHSH and CDR2 LQKENI. V lost 8 bases, J lost 8 bases, and 7 bases stayed unmatched. The CDR3 loop reads CASGFRTGDSPLHF. In nucleotides, the CDR3 is TGTGCCAGCGGCTTTAGGACAGGGGATTCACCCCTCCACTTT.

This clonotype turned up a few times. The V gene is TRBV29-1, the J gene TRBJ2-5; tentatively, D is TRBD1 or TRBD2 (5 bases each). Germline CDR1 SQVTM, CDR2 ANQGSEA. V gave up 5 bases and J gave up 5 bases, with 15 bases separating them. CDR3 length equals 13 residues. This CDR3 is CSVHVRDGETQYF. The CDR3 DNA reads as TGCAGCGTTCATGTCAGGGACGGGGAGACCCAGTACTTC.

The chain couples TRBV9 to TRBJ1-5; D is possibly TRBD1 (5 bases). V was pared by 7 bases and J by 3 bases, with 11 bases between. Germline V CDR1 and CDR2: SGDLS, YYNGEE. The CDR3 totals 13 residues. The chain's CDR3 is CASGAGNNQPQHF. CDR3 nucleotides: TGTGCCAGCGGGGCGGGGAACAATCAGCCCCAGCATTTT. The complete variable domain, with remaining parts taken from reference TRBV9 and TRBJ1-5, reads DSGVTQTPKHLITATGQRVTLRCSPRSGDLSVYWYQQSLDQGLQFLIQYYNGEERAKGNILERFSAQQFPDLHSELNLSSLELGDSALYFCASGAGNNQPQHFGDGTRLSIL.

The V gene is TRBV6-2 or TRBV6-3, the J gene TRBJ1-4; TRBD1 agrees at 7 bases. The germline CDR1 and CDR2 sequences are MNHEY and SVGEGT. The CDR3 extends over 14 amino acids. V trimming: 6 bases; J trimming: 7 bases; junction bases outside the gene matches: 8. CDR3 nucleotide sequence: TGTGCCAGCAGCCGACAGGGTGTCGGTGAAAAACTGTTTTTT. This encodes CASSRQGVGEKLFF.

The chain joins TRBV7-2 to TRBJ2-4, with unresolved D. Trimming cost V 4 bases and J 13 bases, with 14 bases left between them. CDR3 length equals 12 residues. CDR1 and CDR2 (germline): SGHTA, FQGNSA. CDR3 sequence reads: CASSSGRTRQYF. For the CDR3, the DNA is TGTGCCAGCAGCTCCGGACGGACCCGGCAGTACTTC.

This sequence joins TRBV20-1 and TRBJ2-3; maybe TRBD2 (5 bases). The germline gives CDR1 DFQATT, CDR2 SNEGSKA (reference sequence). CDR3 length: 14 residues. V dropped 5 bases and J dropped 2 bases, with 14 bases sitting between them. The CDR3 protein is CSAPPRTPTDTQYF. CDR3 nucleotides: TGCAGTGCTCCTCCCCGGACTCCCACAGATACGCAGTATTTT.

The CDR3 nucleotides are TGCAGTGCTAGTCAGGGAACCACCGGGGAGCTGTTTTTT. This translates into CSASQGTTGELFF. J is TRBJ2-2 and V is TRBV20-1, with a weak D call TRBD1 (5 bases). The CDR3 is 13 amino acids. Trimming took 3 bases from V and 4 from J, leaving 9 bases between them. CDR1 DFQATT and CDR2 SNEGSKA come from the germline V gene (reference sequence).

This chain links TRBV29-1 with TRBJ1-2, with 10 bases lining up with TRBD1. The germline V gene encodes CDR1 SQVTM and CDR2 ANQGSEA. The CDR3 runs 14 residues. Unmatched junction bases numbered 12, after V lost 6 bases and J lost 8 bases. Written as DNA, the CDR3 is TGCAGCGTCCTATCTGGGACAGGGGCGTCCGGCTACACCTTC. Protein: CSVLSGTGASGYTF.

The chain links TRBV5-1 to TRBJ2-1; possibly TRBD2 for D (7 bases). The CDR3 consists of 16 residues. Germline CDR1 reads SGHRS; CDR2 reads YFSETQ. V lost 4 bases, J lost 0 bases, and 14 bases lay in between. Here the CDR3 reads CASSAGATSSYNEQFF. CDR3 bases: TGCGCCAGCAGCGCGGGGGCGACTAGCTCCTACAATGAGCAGTTCTTC.

This chain connects TRBV28 to TRBJ2-7, with D maybe TRBD2 (5 bases). Trimming took off 5 bases at V and 4 bases at J, with 15 bases between the two ends. The CDR3 contains 14 residues. Germline values: CDR1 MDHEN, CDR2 SYDVKM. CDR3 region: CASSLPGSLYEQYF. CDR3 nucleotide sequence: TGTGCCAGCAGTCTCCCGGGGTCCCTTTACGAGCAGTACTTC.